The 10 T cell receptor beta chains in this list originate from one sample, sequenced in a study of blood T cell repertoires in COVID-19. Libraries were prepared by immunoSEQ multiplex PCR; TCRdb keeps only in-frame clonotypes and omits some of them. This table holds 120,000 to 150,000 clones, approximately 89% found once. The sample taken for sequencing was peripheral blood. Source of these receptors: a man aged 55 to 69 with active or convalescent COVID-19.

The V call is TRBV27, the J call TRBJ2-1, with TRBD2 matching over 10 bases. Germline trimming cut 6 bases from V and 9 bases from J; bases unmatched to any gene: 17. The CDR3 has 17 residues. CDR1 and CDR2 (germline): MNHEY, SMNVEV (reference sequence). This chain's CDR3 is CASSSRLPAGGGAEQFF. Here the CDR3 DNA reads TGTGCCAGCAGCTCACGACTGCCAGCGGGAGGGGGGGCTGAGCAGTTCTTC.

The genes are TRBV28 and TRBJ1-4; 8 bases are shared with TRBD1. The CDR3 spans 16 residues. Germline values: CDR1 MDHEN, CDR2 SYDVKM. The J segment lost 8 bases and the V segment lost 4 bases, leaving 12 bases of the junction unmatched. The DNA of the CDR3 is TGTGCCAGCAGTTCGCCAGGACAGGGAAGAAGAGAAAAACTGTTTTTT. Its translation is CASSSPGQGRREKLFF. Supplemented by reference TRBV28 and TRBJ1-4, the full variable domain reads DVKVTQSSRYLVKRTGEKVFLECVQDMDHENMFWYRQDPGLGLRLIYFSYDVKMKEKGDIPEGYSVSREKKERFSLILESASTNQTSMYLCASSSPGQGRREKLFFGSGTQLSVL.

V usage is TRBV5-1 and J usage is TRBJ2-2; 15 positions agree with TRBD2. CDR1 and CDR2 (germline): SGHRS, YFSETQ. The J segment lost 2 bases and the V segment lost 4 bases, leaving 6 bases of the junction unmatched. The CDR3 runs to 18 residues. For the CDR3, the DNA is TGCGCCAGCAGCCCGGGACTAGCGGGAGGCCCTAACACCGGGGAGCTGTTTTTT. It is translated as CASSPGLAGGPNTGELFF. Together with reference TRBV5-1 and TRBJ2-2, the CDR3 gives the full variable domain: KAGVTQTPRYLIKTRGQQVTLSCSPISGHRSVSWYQQTPGQGLQFLFEYFSETQRNKGNFPGRFSGRQFSNSRSEMNVSTLELGDSALYLCASSPGLAGGPNTGELFFGEGSRLTVL.

V usage is TRBV28 and J usage is TRBJ2-7; D gene unclear. Germline lookup yields CDR1 MDHEN and CDR2 SYDVKM. This CDR3 spans 14 amino acids. Trimming cost V 8 bases and J 2 bases, with 16 bases left between them. Here the CDR3 DNA reads TGTGCCAGCCCACCGAGCCGAATCCCCTACGAGCAGTACTTC. Protein sequence: CASPPSRIPYEQYF.

The J gene is TRBJ2-7, the V gene TRBV6-5; D perhaps matches TRBD1 (6 bases). From germline, CDR1 is MNHEY and CDR2 SVGAGI. Deletions cut 0 bases from V and 6 bases from J, with 15 bases between. This CDR3 comprises 15 residues. CDR3 loop: CASSYSRGTTAEQYF. CDR3 bases: TGTGCCAGCAGTTACTCGAGAGGGACAACGGCCGAGCAGTACTTC.

This clone was seen a handful of times. In DNA, the CDR3 is TGCGCCAGCAGCTTGGGCCCCGGGACACTTTCCTACGAGCAGTACTTC. Protein product: CASSLGPGTLSYEQYF. The J gene is TRBJ2-7, the V gene TRBV5-1; D is possibly TRBD1 (6 bases). CDR3 length equals 16 residues. The germline CDR1 and CDR2 sequences are SGHRS and YFSETQ. V gave up 0 bases and J gave up 1 base, with 14 bases separating them.

This chain connects TRBV27 to TRBJ2-1; 8 bases match TRBD1. Germline V gene lookup returns CDR1 MNHEY and CDR2 SMNVEV (reference sequence). The CDR3 runs to 16 residues. The V segment lost 8 bases and the J segment 4 bases; nucleotides outside the gene matches: 13. CDR3 residues: CASRHGVQGGYNEQFF. As DNA, the CDR3 is TGTGCCAGCCGCCATGGGGTACAGGGGGGATACAATGAGCAGTTCTTC.

The rearrangement uses TRBV19 and TRBJ1-2, with 8 bases identical to TRBD1. V was clipped by 2 bases and J by 7 bases; unmatched bases: 9. This CDR3 has 15 residues. Germline lookup yields CDR1 LNHDA and CDR2 SQIVND (reference sequence). CDR3 residues: CASSIRDRRSLGYTF. The CDR3 DNA sequence: TGTGCCAGTAGTATACGGGACAGGAGGTCGCTTGGCTACACCTTC.

V usage is TRBV28 and J usage is TRBJ1-2; D might be TRBD1 (5 bases). The germline V and J ends were trimmed by 5 bases and 3 bases, with 19 bases remaining between them. Per germline, CDR1 MDHEN and CDR2 SYDVKM. The CDR3 has 16 amino acids. The CDR3 region is CASSVARGSSDYGYTF. The CDR3 nucleotides read TGTGCCAGCAGTGTAGCTCGGGGGAGTAGTGACTATGGCTACACCTTC.

This chain joins TRBV28 and TRBJ2-3; D might be TRBD1 (6 bases). Germline V CDR1 and CDR2: MDHEN, SYDVKM. Trimming took 6 bases from V and 4 from J, leaving 11 bases between them. This CDR3 is 13 amino acids long. CDR3: CASSPTGPDTQYF. CDR3 sequence (DNA): TGTGCCAGCAGCCCAACAGGGCCAGATACGCAGTATTTT.